Listed here are 27 T cell receptor beta chains from one sample, sequenced in a study of T-cell reconstitution after alpha-beta-depleted transplantation in children. Preparing the TCRbeta library involved the use of unique molecular identifiers. Each CDR3 protein is one row after TCRdb ran MiXCR on the PCR reads. Altogether more than 200,000 distinct CDR3 sequences are present, more than 7.5% being singletons, with the ten largest covering about 4.9%. The material was PBMCs from the stem cell graft donor, obtained from the stem cell graft. The receptors come from a human donor who donated a stem cell graft to a child with SCID.

This clonotype was recorded many times. The chain couples TRBV6-2 or TRBV6-3 to TRBJ2-3; D gene ambiguous. V shed 6 bases and J shed 3 bases, with 7 bases lying between them. Germline CDR1 MNHEY, CDR2 SVGEGT. This CDR3 has 12 amino acids. The CDR3 here is CASSDPTDTQYF. CDR3 bases: TGTGCCAGCAGCGACCCAACAGATACGCAGTATTTT.

This clonotype was detected many times. The chain is built from TRBV4-1 and TRBJ1-1; possibly TRBD1 for D (6 bases). V was pared by 0 bases and J by 7 bases, with 21 bases between. Germline CDR1 is MGHRA and CDR2 is YSYEKL. The CDR3 is 17 residues long. CDR3 loop: CASSQEGFRQEVGEAFF. DNA for the CDR3: TGCGCCAGCAGCCAAGAGGGGTTTAGACAGGAGGTTGGTGAAGCTTTCTTT.

This clonotype was seen many times. The rearrangement links TRBV10-2 to TRBJ1-4; no definite D call. The germline gives CDR1 WSHSY, CDR2 SAAADI. CDR3 length equals 13 residues. With 10 bases removed from V and 0 bases from J, the gap between germline ends came to 9 bases. The chain's CDR3 is CATTGATNEKLFF. In DNA, the CDR3 is TGCGCCACCACTGGGGCAACTAATGAAAAACTGTTTTTT.

This clonotype was counted ten times or more. The chain links TRBV6-5 to TRBJ1-1, with D possibly TRBD1 on 5 matching bases. With 1 base removed from V and 0 bases from J, the gap between germline ends came to 15 bases. The CDR3 runs to 17 residues. Germline CDR1 is MNHEY and CDR2 is SVGAGI. CDR3: CASSYWFPGTVNTEAFF. CDR3 bases: TGTGCCAGCAGTTACTGGTTTCCAGGGACCGTGAACACTGAAGCTTTCTTT.

Ten or more counts support this clonotype. The rearrangement links TRBV12-3 or TRBV12-4 to TRBJ1-1; TRBD1 might be the D (5 bases). Trimming pared 6 bases from V and 8 bases from J, leaving 28 bases between. This CDR3 is 17 amino acids long. For the CDR3, the DNA is TGTGCCAGCAGAGTCGGGCCGGGGGGACCCTCAATCGTGGAAGCTTTCTTT. Protein sequence: CASRVGPGGPSIVEAFF.

This clonotype was seen many times. The rearrangement links TRBV2 to TRBJ1-2; TRBD1 is a possible D gene (6 bases). Germline V gives CDR1 SNHLY, CDR2 FYNNEI. The CDR3 is 14 amino acids. Trimming took 0 bases from V and 6 from J, leaving 11 bases between them. Here the CDR3 DNA reads TGTGCCAGCAGTGAAGCGGGACAAGGTGATGGCTACACCTTC. Translation gives CASSEAGQGDGYTF. Full variable domain (remainder filled in from reference TRBV2 and TRBJ1-2): EPEVTQTPSHQVTQMGQEVILRCVPISNHLYFYWYRQILGQKVEFLVSFYNNEISEKSEIFDDQFSVERPDGSNFTLKIRSTKLEDSAMYFCASSEAGQGDGYTFGSGTRLTVV.

This clonotype was counted ten times or more. The chain recombines TRBV15 with TRBJ1-4; 7 bases map to TRBD1. From germline, CDR1 is LNHNV and CDR2 YYDKDF (reference sequence). The length of the CDR3 is 16 residues. V shed 7 bases and J 5 bases; nucleotides not matched to a gene: 13. CDR3 in amino acids: CATTELLGQQNEKLFF. CDR3 nucleotide sequence: TGTGCCACCACCGAGCTATTGGGACAGCAGAATGAAAAACTGTTTTTT. The entire variable domain, with the rest obtained from reference TRBV15 and TRBJ1-4, is as follows: DAMVIQNPRYQVTQFGKPVTLSCSQTLNHNVMYWYQQKSSQAPKLLFHYYDKDFNNEADTPDNFQSRRPNTSFCFLDIRSPGLGDTAMYLCATTELLGQQNEKLFFGSGTQLSVL.

This clonotype was observed many times. The chain joins TRBV19 to TRBJ2-1; 7 nucleotides match TRBD2. The germline V gene encodes CDR1 LNHDA and CDR2 SQIVND (reference sequence). This CDR3 spans 15 amino acids. V gave up 7 bases and J gave up 4 bases; unmatched junction bases: 10. DNA for the CDR3: TGTGCCAGTAAGTTAACGGGGGGACCTTACAATGAGCAGTTCTTC. This sequence encodes CASKLTGGPYNEQFF.

This clonotype was seen ten or more times. The chain has TRBV7-9 and TRBJ2-1, with 9 bases aligning to TRBD2. CDR1 is SEHNR, CDR2 FQNEAQ, per germline (reference sequence). The length of the CDR3 is 16 residues. The V gene end was trimmed by 4 bases and the J gene end by 2 bases; junction bases not matched to a gene: 6. The CDR3 bases are TGTGCCAGCAGCTATTTGGCGGGGGGGCCCTACAATGAGCAGTTCTTC. Protein product: CASSYLAGGPYNEQFF.

This clonotype has only a few counts. The chain carries TRBV5-1 and TRBJ2-3; 8 positions agree with TRBD2. The length of the CDR3 is 15 residues. The J segment lost 2 bases and the V segment lost 4 bases, leaving 6 bases of the junction unmatched. The germline V gene encodes CDR1 SGHRS and CDR2 YFSETQ. The CDR3 spells CASSQGLVVTDTQYF. DNA for the CDR3: TGCGCCAGCAGCCAGGGACTAGTGGTCACAGATACGCAGTATTTT. Combining the CDR3 with reference TRBV5-1 and TRBJ2-3 gives the whole variable domain KAGVTQTPRYLIKTRGQQVTLSCSPISGHRSVSWYQQTPGQGLQFLFEYFSETQRNKGNFPGRFSGRQFSNSRSEMNVSTLELGDSALYLCASSQGLVVTDTQYFGPGTRLTVL.

This clonotype was seen ten or more times. This chain links TRBV3-1 with TRBJ2-2; D is tentatively TRBD1 or TRBD2 (6 bases each). CDR1 and CDR2 from the germline V gene are LGHDT and YNNKEL (reference sequence). The CDR3 loop spans 17 amino acids. With 0 bases removed from V and 4 bases from J, the gap between germline ends came to 15 bases. The CDR3 is CASSQERGAMSTGELFF. CDR3 nucleotide sequence: TGTGCCAGCAGCCAAGAAAGGGGGGCGATGAGCACCGGGGAGCTGTTTTTT.

The chain uses TRBV7-2 and TRBJ1-1; D gene ambiguous. Trimming removed 1 base from V and 5 bases from J, with 14 bases in between. Germline assignment: CDR1 SGHTA and CDR2 FQGNSA. The CDR3 is 15 amino acids. CDR3 sequence: CASSLEYRWRTEAFF. CDR3 in DNA: TGTGCCAGCAGCTTAGAGTACCGGTGGCGGACTGAAGCTTTCTTT. Together with reference TRBV7-2 and TRBJ1-1, the CDR3 gives the full variable domain: GAGVSQSPSNKVTEKGKDVELRCDPISGHTALYWYRQSLGQGLEFLIYFQGNSAPDKSGLPSDRFSAERTGGSVSTLTIQRTQQEDSAVYLCASSLEYRWRTEAFFGQGTRLTVV.

This clonotype showed up many times. This chain joins TRBV5-1 and TRBJ2-7; D might be TRBD2 (5 bases). There are 15 residues in the CDR3. Trimming left V 5 bases short and J 5 bases short, with 20 bases between. Germline CDR1 reads SGHRS; CDR2 reads YFSETQ. CDR3 sequence reads: CASSLTPGIAHEQYF. The CDR3, as DNA: TGCGCCAGCAGTCTTACCCCGGGGATTGCCCACGAGCAGTACTTC.

This clonotype came up many times. The chain employs TRBV20-1 and TRBJ1-1; D may be TRBD1 (5 bases). CDR1 is DFQATT, CDR2 SNEGSKA, per germline (reference sequence). V dropped 1 base and J dropped 0 bases, with 15 bases sitting between them. The CDR3 spans 16 residues. The CDR3 spells CSARVRVGVMNTEAFF. The CDR3 DNA follows: TGCAGTGCTAGAGTCAGAGTGGGGGTGATGAACACTGAAGCTTTCTTT.

This clonotype has more than one count but fewer than ten. The rearrangement uses TRBV7-9 and TRBJ2-1; the D is unclear. CDR1 and CDR2 from the germline V gene are SEHNR and FQNEAQ (reference sequence). The CDR3 has 13 residues. Between the trimmed V and J ends, which lost 2 bases and 4 bases, there was a span of 6 bases. The CDR3 sequence is CASSLLAYNEQFF. CDR3 nucleotides: TGTGCCAGCAGCTTATTGGCTTACAATGAGCAGTTCTTC.

This clonotype was observed at least ten times. The chain employs TRBV5-5 and TRBJ1-2, with D maybe TRBD1 (5 bases). CDR1 and CDR2 (germline): SGHKS, YYEKEE (reference sequence). This CDR3 has 15 amino acids. Between the trimmed V and J ends, which lost 3 bases and 2 bases, there was a span of 14 bases. The CDR3 coding sequence is TGTGCCAGCAGCTGGGCGGGGGTACCCAACTATGGCTACACCTTC. The encoded protein is CASSWAGVPNYGYTF.

With respect to this clonotype: With a much larger clone just one base away, this may be a read error. This chain joins TRBV5-1 and TRBJ2-1; a possible D gene is TRBD1 (6 bases). From germline, CDR1 is SGHRS and CDR2 YFSETQ. CDR3 length: 14 residues. Trimming shortened V by 5 bases and J by 5 bases, and 14 bases separated the two germline ends. In DNA, the CDR3 is TGCGCCAGCAGAACCCTGGGGGCCGACAATGAGCAGTTCTTC. Its protein is CASRTLGADNEQFF.

This clonotype has at least ten counts. This chain uses TRBV5-1 with TRBJ2-3; 8 bases map to TRBD1. Germline values: CDR1 SGHRS, CDR2 YFSETQ. V lost 4 bases and J lost 1; bases outside the gene matches: 2. The CDR3 extends over 14 amino acids. The DNA for the CDR3 is TGCGCCAGCAGCCAGGGACAGGGCACAGATACGCAGTATTTT. It yields the protein CASSQGQGTDTQYF.

The chain has TRBV6-1 and TRBJ2-7; TRBD2 might be the D (6 bases). Deletions cut 6 bases from V and 3 bases from J, with 12 bases between. The germline gives CDR1 MNHNS, CDR2 SASEGT. The CDR3 is 13 residues long. As DNA, the CDR3 is TGTGCCAGCAGGCTTGCGGGGCGCTACGAGCAGTACTTC. This encodes CASRLAGRYEQYF.

This clonotype was picked up many times. CDR3 residues: CASSLRQSVNQPQHF. CDR3 sequence (DNA): TGTGCCAGTAGTTTACGACAGTCCGTCAATCAGCCCCAGCATTTT. V usage is TRBV19 and J usage is TRBJ1-5; TRBD1 might be the D (5 bases). The germline V gene encodes CDR1 LNHDA and CDR2 SQIVND (reference sequence). CDR3 length: 15 amino acids. The V end was cut by 5 bases, the J end by 3 bases, with 14 bases between.

Ten or more counts support this clonotype. This chain joins TRBV10-2 and TRBJ1-5; the D is unclear. The CDR3 length is 13 residues. V shed 7 bases and J shed 2 bases, with 9 bases lying between them. From germline, CDR1 is WSHSY and CDR2 SAAADI. In nucleotides, the CDR3 is TGCGCCAGCATGATGGATGGCAATCAGCCCCAGCATTTT. Translation: CASMMDGNQPQHF.

The rearrangement joins TRBV5-6 to TRBJ1-2; D is unresolved. This CDR3 has 16 amino acids. V was clipped by 6 bases and J by 4 bases, with 22 bases between them. Germline CDR1 and CDR2: SGHDT and YYEEEE. CDR3 nucleotides: TGTGCCAGCACTCCCGGCTTCCGTCAGGCCAGCTATGGCTACACCTTC. This sequence encodes CASTPGFRQASYGYTF.

This clonotype was found many times. The chain carries TRBV20-1 and TRBJ2-7, with 7 bases that match TRBD1. Germline V gene sequence: CDR1 DFQATT, CDR2 SNEGSKA (reference sequence). The CDR3 is 13 amino acids. Germline trimming cut 3 bases from V and 5 bases from J; bases unmatched to any gene: 7. The chain's CDR3 is CSASATGYNEQYF. The CDR3 DNA is TGCAGTGCTAGCGCGACAGGGTACAACGAGCAGTACTTC.

This clonotype showed up many times. This rearrangement joins TRBV18 to TRBJ2-5; D gene unclear. Per the germline V gene, CDR1 is KGHSH and CDR2 is LQKENI. The CDR3 spans 11 residues. V was cut by 3 bases and J by 1 base, with 0 bases left in between. Here the CDR3 DNA reads TGTGCCAGCTCACCCCAAGAGACCCAGTACTTC. The encoded protein is CASSPQETQYF.

This clonotype came up many times. The rearrangement links TRBV5-1 to TRBJ2-1; TRBD2 agrees at 16 bases. V dropped 4 bases and J dropped 8; count of bases not matched to a gene: 6. In germline, CDR1 is SGHRS, CDR2 YFSETQ. CDR3 size: 16 residues. CDR3 residues: CASSRGTSGGAYEQFF. DNA for the CDR3: TGCGCCAGCAGCAGGGGGACTAGCGGGGGGGCATATGAGCAGTTCTTC. The full variable domain, its missing parts supplied by reference TRBV5-1 and TRBJ2-1, is KAGVTQTPRYLIKTRGQQVTLSCSPISGHRSVSWYQQTPGQGLQFLFEYFSETQRNKGNFPGRFSGRQFSNSRSEMNVSTLELGDSALYLCASSRGTSGGAYEQFFGPGTRLTVL.

The rearrangement links TRBV11-2 to TRBJ2-7; possible D gene TRBD2, 6 bases. This CDR3 is built from 16 residues. Trimming left V 1 base short and J 2 bases short, with 15 bases between. Per the germline V gene, CDR1 is SGHAT and CDR2 is FQNNGV. The CDR3 DNA reads TGTGCCAGCAGCTTAGTAGGAGGGATCAACGCCTACGAGCAGTACTTC. Protein: CASSLVGGINAYEQYF.

The table lists this clonotype with many counts. This rearrangement joins TRBV3-1 to TRBJ1-1; D remains ambiguous. This CDR3 region has 13 residues. With 1 base removed from V and 4 bases from J, the gap between germline ends came to 7 bases. CDR1 and CDR2 (germline): LGHDT, YNNKEL (reference sequence). The CDR3 DNA sequence: TGTGCCAGCAGCCAAGTACGGAGCACTGAAGCTTTCTTT. Its translation is CASSQVRSTEAFF.